The following is a TCR beta chain sequence with its context. Its antigen is still unknown. Germline CDR1 and CDR2: SGHTA and FQGNSA. The CDR3 is 13 amino acids. Trimming cost V 8 bases and J 1 base, with 10 bases left between them. This entry comes from a study of HIV-infected patients and healthy controls. Points from the study as a whole: Healthy controls shared more CDR3 sequences between individuals than HIV-infected patients did. HIV-infected repertoires had significantly higher mean Gini indices than controls, possibly reflecting oligoclonality.

Roughly three months, about 14 weeks, into antiretroviral therapy, follow-up blood was collected. Whole blood was used without fractionation, so all unsorted peripheral T cells were included. Peripheral blood, 2 to 3 ml, was drawn for RNA extraction. Alpha and beta constant-region primers primed reverse transcription of about 0.5 ug RNA. Each of the alpha and beta chains got its own library through chain-specific third strand synthesis with indices. TCRdb analysed the 5' RACE reads with MiXCR anew, one entry per CDR3 protein. The top ten hold 28% of the sample, which has about 10,000 distinct CDR3 sequences, roughly 5.6% seen once.

The sequence derives from an adult with HIV infection. The donor label of this sample is uncertain. The rearrangement uses TRBV7-2 and TRBJ2-3; maybe TRBD2 (5 bases). The sequencing used blood, collected during antiretroviral therapy. The CDR3, as DNA: TGTGCCAGCGGCACCGGGGGCACAGATACGCAGTATTTT. This sequence encodes CASGTGGTDTQYF.